Detailed here is one T cell receptor (beta chain). Time point given: pre-sensitization, week 0. As to treatment: therapeutic diphenylcyclopropenone sensitization with weekly scalp DPC. Extraction of total RNA was performed on unfractionated whole blood. Individual cDNA molecules in this library carried unique molecular identifiers. TCRdb processed the RACE reads anew with MiXCR; each CDR3 protein has one entry. Of approximately 50,000 distinct CDR3 sequences detected, 9.5% to 10% appear once; the ten largest clones hold more than 9%. The data originate from a study of human T cells and chemical hapten exposure. Looking at the study overall: Diphenylcyclopropenone was applied weekly to patients' scalps across the approximately 25-week study. A mostly female patient group had alopecia areata, totalis or universalis.

CDR3 length: 15 residues. V gave up 1 base and J gave up 6 bases; unmatched junction bases: 5. Germline CDR1 SGHVS, CDR2 FNYEAQ. The sequencing used whole blood, collected in connection with sensitization to the hapten diphenylcyclopropenone (DPC). The clonotype originates from a woman in her 30s with alopecia areata. Some clones in this sample may be carry-over from other donors' samples. The genes are TRBV7-6 and TRBJ1-5; TRBD1 matches 8 bases. As DNA, the CDR3 is TGTGCCAGCAGCTTAGGGACAGGGTCGCGTCAGCCCCAGCATTTT. It yields the protein CASSLGTGSRQPQHF.